A selection of T cell receptor beta chains follows, all from one sample in a study of OX40 agonist ivuxolimab in advanced cancers. Sequencing was performed with immunoSEQ multiplex PCR; in TCRdb, only in-frame clones are kept and a portion is missing. The data contain 45,000 to 50,000 clones, roughly 78% of them singletons. Sequenced material: CD4+ or CD8+ T cells sorted from blood, taken in a trial of the OX40 agonist ivuxolimab. The receptors originated from an adult with an advanced solid tumor such as melanoma, head and neck, liver or kidney cancer. The CDR3 runs from the conserved cysteine through the conserved F or W. A D gene is named only where the DNA matches it firmly. Clone size is not always given. Where it is, it says once, few, many or a class for expanded clones.

TRBJ2-1,TRBV2,NA,NA,TGTGCCAGCAGTGACAGGGGCTCGGGTGAGCAGTTCTTC,CASSDRGSGEQFF
TRBJ1-1,TRBV16,NA,NA,TGTGCCAGCAGCCTCAGAGGGGGGAACACTGAAGCTTTCTTT,CASSLRGGNTEAFF
TRBJ1-5,TRBV30,few,NA,TGTGCCTGGACGGACGGGCGATCCATCCGGGGCAATCAGCCCCAGCATTTT,CAWTDGRSIRGNQPQHF
TRBJ2-4,TRBV9,few,TRBD2,TGTGCCAGCAGCGGACCCACTAGCGGGGGGGCGTCCAAAAACATTCAGTACTTC,CASSGPTSGGASKNIQYF
TRBJ1-4,TRBV6-6,NA,NA,TGTGCCAGCAGTCCTCCAAGACAGAATGAAAAACTGTTTTTT,CASSPPRQNEKLFF
TRBJ2-2,TRBV6-4,NA,TRBD1,TGTGCCAGCAGTGGGAGGACAGGGCGGAACACCGGGGAGCTGTTTTTT,CASSGRTGRNTGELFF
TRBJ2-2,TRBV7-9,NA,NA,TGTGCCAGCAGCTTACGAACCGGGGAGCTGTTTTTT,CASSLRTGELFF
TRBJ1-5,TRBV21-1,once,NA,TGTGCCAGCAGCAGGCAACAGGGGATCCAGCCCCAGCATTTT,CASSRQQGIQPQHF
TRBJ2-1,TRBV9,NA,TRBD2,TGTGCCAGCAGCGCGACTAGCGGGACGATATTTGAGCAGTTCTTC,CASSATSGTIFEQFF
TRBJ2-7,TRBV27,few,TRBD1,TGTGCCAGCAGCCTTATAATGGGACAGAGCTACGAGCAGTACTTC,CASSLIMGQSYEQYF
TRBJ2-1,TRBV30,NA,NA,TGTGCCTGGAGTCCCGGGACGGGCAGCGAGAATGAGCAGTTCTTC,CAWSPGTGSENEQFF
TRBJ2-6,TRBV11-2,NA,NA,TGTGCCAGCAGCTTGGGGGTCGGCTCTTCTGGGGCCAACGTCCTGACTTTC,CASSLGVGSSGANVLTF
TRBJ2-1,TRBV6-5,NA,TRBD2,TGTGCCAGCAGTTATTCTAGCGGGGGGGCTAAGGATGAGCAGTTCTTC,CASSYSSGGAKDEQFF
TRBJ2-1,TRBV9,NA,TRBD2,TGTGCCAGCAGCTACGGGGCGGGGGCCTACAATGAGCAGTTCTTC,CASSYGAGAYNEQFF
TRBJ1-5,TRBV7-2,NA,NA,TGTGCCAGCAGCAAGGGTCCCAATCAGCCCCAGCATTTT,CASSKGPNQPQHF
TRBJ1-2,TRBV5-1,NA,NA,TGCGCCAGCAGCTTGGACAGGGTTGGCTACACCTTC,CASSLDRVGYTF
TRBJ1-6,TRBV6-5,NA,NA,TGTGCCAGCAGTTGGGGGGTAGAAAATTCACCCCTCCACTTT,CASSWGVENSPLHF
TRBJ1-2,TRBV30,NA,TRBD1,TGTGCCTGGAGTGCCGGACAGGGGGGTAACTATGGCTACACCTTC,CAWSAGQGGNYGYTF
TRBJ2-3,TRBV5-1,NA,TRBD2,TGCGCCAGCAGCTTAGGGACTAGCGGGGGGTGGTCAGATACGCAGTATTTT,CASSLGTSGGWSDTQYF
TRBJ2-6,TRBV4-2,NA,TRBD1,TGTGCCAGCAGCCCAGGGACAGGATCTCCCTCTGGGGCCAACGTCCTGACTTTC,CASSPGTGSPSGANVLTF
TRBJ2-3,TRBV25-1,few,NA,TGTGCCAGCTCCGACATTTCTAGCACAGATACGCAGTATTTT,CASSDISSTDTQYF
TRBJ1-5,TRBV6-1,few,TRBD1,TGTGCCAGCAGTTCAGACAGGGGTGGTCAGCCCCAGCATTTT,CASSSDRGGQPQHF
TRBJ2-7,TRBV4-3,NA,NA,TGCGCCAGCAGCCAAGCCCGATTAGGGGGTTACGAGCAGTACTTC,CASSQARLGGYEQYF
TRBJ1-1,TRBV11-2,NA,NA,TGTGCCAGCAGCCCCGGGTGGTCCCGGACCGGGACTGAAGCTTTCTTT,CASSPGWSRTGTEAFF
TRBJ1-1,TRBV7-2,NA,NA,TGTGCCAGCAGCTTTCAAGGGGCGGGAACTGAAGCTTTCTTT,CASSFQGAGTEAFF
TRBJ2-2,TRBV5-4,NA,TRBD1,TGTGCCAGCAGCCCGGGACAGGTCACCGGGGAGCTGTTTTTT,CASSPGQVTGELFF
TRBJ2-1,TRBV7-2,NA,NA,TGTGCCAGCAGCTTAGGGGGTAGCAGCAATGAGCAGTTCTTC,CASSLGGSSNEQFF
TRBJ1-2,TRBV6-6,NA,NA,TGTGCCAGCAGTTATGGGGGGTTTAGTGGCTACACCTTC,CASSYGGFSGYTF
TRBJ2-2,TRBV5-1,NA,NA,TGCGCCAGCAGCTTGGGACGGACGAACACCGGGGAGCTGTTTTTT,CASSLGRTNTGELFF
TRBJ2-6,TRBV4-2,NA,NA,TGTGCCAGCAGCCAAGATAGAACTGGCTCTGGGGCCAACGTCCTGACTTTC,CASSQDRTGSGANVLTF
TRBJ1-1,TRBV19,once,NA,TGTGCCACTAGACGGGACCCGTCTGGGGACACTGAAGCTTTCTTT,CATRRDPSGDTEAFF
TRBJ2-3,TRBV29-1,few,TRBD2,TGCAGCGCTGATGGACTAGCGGGAGAGGATACGCAGTATTTT,CSADGLAGEDTQYF
TRBJ1-6,TRBV6-5,NA,TRBD1,TGTGCCAGCAGCTATGACAGGGAGACATCACCCCTCCACTTT,CASSYDRETSPLHF
TRBJ2-2,TRBV29-1,NA,NA,TGCAGCGCCAGGGGGGTAGGCACCGGGGAGCTGTTTTTT,CSARGVGTGELFF
TRBJ1-6,TRBV4-3,NA,NA,TGCGCCAGCAGCCAAGAATCAACGTCGGGGAGAAGCTCCTATAATTCACCCCTCCACTTT,CASSQESTSGRSSYNSPLHF
TRBJ1-1,TRBV19,NA,TRBD1,TGTGCCAGTAGTCAACAGGGGGCTGGAACTGAAGCTTTCTTT,CASSQQGAGTEAFF
TRBJ2-1,TRBV19,NA,NA,TGTGCCAGTAAGATCGATAACAACAATGAGCAGTTCTTC,CASKIDNNNEQFF
TRBJ2-3,TRBV27,few,NA,TGTGCCAGCAGTCCTAGGGTCGGCGGCGATACGCAGTATTTT,CASSPRVGGDTQYF
TRBJ2-1,TRBV14,NA,NA,TGTGCCAGCAGCCATTTGGGGCAGAACTTTGACAATGAGCAGTTCTTC,CASSHLGQNFDNEQFF
TRBJ2-5,TRBV5-1,NA,NA,TGCGCCAGCAGCTTGGCCGGGGAGACCCAGTACTTC,CASSLAGETQYF
TRBJ2-2,TRBV5-1,NA,NA,TGCGCCAGCAGCTTGGTAGAGGGGAACACCGGGGAGCTGTTTTTT,CASSLVEGNTGELFF
TRBJ2-7,TRBV7-2,NA,NA,TGTGCCAGCAGCACGACCCCGGGGGCCGAGCAGTACTTC,CASSTTPGAEQYF
TRBJ2-6,TRBV5-1,NA,NA,TGCGCCAGCAGCTTGTCAGGGGCCAACGTCCTGACTTTC,CASSLSGANVLTF
TRBJ2-6,TRBV4-3,NA,NA,TGCGCCAGCAGCCCGAGAGTCACCTCTGGGGCCAACGTCCTGACTTTC,CASSPRVTSGANVLTF
TRBJ1-6,TRBV6-5,NA,TRBD1,TGTGCCAGCAGTAACCGGGACAGTGATAATTCACCCCTCCACTTT,CASSNRDSDNSPLHF
TRBJ1-5,TRBV19,NA,NA,TGTGCCAGTAGTATAGGGGCCGATAGCAATCAGCCCCAGCATTTT,CASSIGADSNQPQHF